This T cell receptor beta chain stems from a study of T cells in Graves' hyperthyroidism and ophthalmopathy. RNA transcripts gave rise to amplified TCR beta CDR3 regions. Primed by the HTBI set, a first-round RT-PCR was run on the TCR CDR3. TCRdb fed the multiplex PCR reads into MiXCR, producing one record per CDR3 protein. The sample lists over 700,000 distinct CDR3 sequences; approximately 40% were seen once. The sequenced sample was blood. This receptor was identified in a man aged 18 to 29 with Graves' hyperthyroidism.

The CDR3 nucleotides read TGTGCCAGCAGTTTAAGGTGGGGCGCGGGCAATCAGCCCCAGCATTTT. Translated, it gives CASSLRWGAGNQPQHF. The chain uses TRBV12-3 or TRBV12-4 and TRBJ1-5; D might be TRBD1 (5 bases). The CDR3 totals 16 residues. Trimming pared 2 bases from V and 2 bases from J, leaving 13 bases between.